This TCR beta chain was recorded in a study of blood T cell repertoires in COVID-19. The authors' processing: Amplification of reference gene primers provided the estimated nucleated cell counts. Generated by immunoSEQ multiplex PCR, the TCRdb table keeps only in-frame clones and is missing some. The V and J calls and clone size are taken from that table; D and trimming were inferred from the DNA. The repertoire holds about 220,000 clones, around 89% seen once, with 2% to 2.5% in the top ten. This sequence was found in a woman aged 40 to 50 with acute COVID-19. The source material was PBMCs or T cells enriched from blood (not recorded which).

Here the CDR3 DNA reads TGTGCCAGCAGCCAGGGGCGCGGGGCTAAGGGCTACACCTTC. This gives the protein CASSQGRGAKGYTF. This chain joins TRBV3-1 (or the pseudogene TRBV3-2) and TRBJ1-2, with D perhaps matching TRBD1 (5 bases). Germline V CDR1 and CDR2: LGHDT, YNNKEL (reference sequence). CDR3 length equals 14 residues. V was cut by 3 bases and J by 8 bases, with 16 bases left in between.